This TCR beta chain was identified in a study of shared T cell receptors in the human thymus. Trimming took off 6 bases at V and 8 bases at J, with 21 bases between the two ends. Germline V gene lookup returns CDR1 MRHNA and CDR2 SNTAGT. This CDR3 comprises 15 residues. Using immunoSEQ multiplex PCR, the repertoire was profiled, and TCRdb retains in-frame clones only, with some absent. The profile shows 500,000 to 750,000 clones, roughly 90% of them singletons. This clone was seen a handful of times. The same data also went into a second study, on human thymus T cells. Turning to that study: The study used thymus tissue resected during corrective heart surgery.

The V gene is TRBV6-4, the J gene TRBJ2-3; maybe TRBD2 (6 bases). The sequenced sample consisted of thymocytes. This receptor was obtained from a boy under two years old with a congenital heart defect. The CDR3 nucleotides read TGTGCCAGCAGCCCACAGACTGGACTCGGGGGTACGCAGTATTTT. Translating gives CASSPQTGLGGTQYF.